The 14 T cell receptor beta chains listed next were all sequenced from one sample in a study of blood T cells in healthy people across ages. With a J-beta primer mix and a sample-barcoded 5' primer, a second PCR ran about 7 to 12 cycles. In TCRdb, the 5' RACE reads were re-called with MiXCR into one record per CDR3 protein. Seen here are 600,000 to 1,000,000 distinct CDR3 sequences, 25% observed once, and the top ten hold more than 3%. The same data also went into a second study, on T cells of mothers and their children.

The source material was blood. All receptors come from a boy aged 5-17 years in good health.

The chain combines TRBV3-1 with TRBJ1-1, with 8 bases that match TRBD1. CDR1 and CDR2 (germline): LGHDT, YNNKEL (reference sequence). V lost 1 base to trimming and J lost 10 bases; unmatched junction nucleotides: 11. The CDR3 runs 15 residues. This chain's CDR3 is CASSQVGQATQAAFF. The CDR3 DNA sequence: TGTGCCAGCAGCCAAGTGGGACAGGCAACCCAGGCAGCTTTCTTT.

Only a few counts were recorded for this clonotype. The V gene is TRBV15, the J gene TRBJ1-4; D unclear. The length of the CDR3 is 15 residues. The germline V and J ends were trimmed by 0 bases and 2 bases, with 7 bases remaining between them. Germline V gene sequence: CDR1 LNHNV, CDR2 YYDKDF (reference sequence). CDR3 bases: TGTGCCACCAGCAGAGAACCCCGGACTAATGAAAAACTGTTTTTT. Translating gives CATSREPRTNEKLFF.

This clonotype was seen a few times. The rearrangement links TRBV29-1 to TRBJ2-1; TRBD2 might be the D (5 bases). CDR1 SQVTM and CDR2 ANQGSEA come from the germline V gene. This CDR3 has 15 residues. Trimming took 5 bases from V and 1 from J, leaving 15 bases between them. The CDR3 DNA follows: TGCAGCGTTAACGGAGAGGGTTGGTCCTACAATGAGCAGTTCTTC. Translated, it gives CSVNGEGWSYNEQFF.

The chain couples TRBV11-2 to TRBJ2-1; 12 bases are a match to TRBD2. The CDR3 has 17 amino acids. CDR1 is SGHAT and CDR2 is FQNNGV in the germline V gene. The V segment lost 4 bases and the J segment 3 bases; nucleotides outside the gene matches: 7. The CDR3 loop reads CASSSTGLAGLYNEQFF. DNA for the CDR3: TGTGCCAGCAGCTCCACAGGACTAGCGGGACTCTACAATGAGCAGTTCTTC.

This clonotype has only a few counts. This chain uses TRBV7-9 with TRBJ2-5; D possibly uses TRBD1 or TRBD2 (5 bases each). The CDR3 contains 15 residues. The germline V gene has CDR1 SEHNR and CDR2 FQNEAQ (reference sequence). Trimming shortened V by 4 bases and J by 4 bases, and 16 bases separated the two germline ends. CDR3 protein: CASSSGSPMGETQYF. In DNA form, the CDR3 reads TGTGCCAGCAGCTCAGGGAGTCCGATGGGAGAGACCCAGTACTTC.

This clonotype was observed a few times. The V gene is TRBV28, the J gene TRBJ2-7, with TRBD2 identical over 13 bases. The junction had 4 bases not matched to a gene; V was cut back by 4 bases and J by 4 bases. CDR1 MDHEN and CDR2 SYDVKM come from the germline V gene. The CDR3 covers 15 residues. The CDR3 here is CASSSLTSGRYEQYF. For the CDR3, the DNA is TGTGCCAGCAGTTCTTTGACTAGCGGGAGGTACGAGCAGTACTTC.

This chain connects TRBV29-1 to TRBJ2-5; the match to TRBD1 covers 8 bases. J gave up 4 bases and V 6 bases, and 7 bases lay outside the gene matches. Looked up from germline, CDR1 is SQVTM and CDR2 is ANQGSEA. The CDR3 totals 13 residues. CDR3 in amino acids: CSVARQGRETQYF. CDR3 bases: TGCAGCGTAGCGCGACAGGGGAGAGAGACCCAGTACTTC.

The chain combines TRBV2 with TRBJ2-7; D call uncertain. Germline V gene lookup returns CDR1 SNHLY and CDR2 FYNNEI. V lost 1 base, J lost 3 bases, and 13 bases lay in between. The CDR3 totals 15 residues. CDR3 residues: CASSEDFSSGYEQYF. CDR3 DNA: TGTGCCAGCAGTGAAGACTTCTCGTCGGGCTACGAGCAGTACTTC.

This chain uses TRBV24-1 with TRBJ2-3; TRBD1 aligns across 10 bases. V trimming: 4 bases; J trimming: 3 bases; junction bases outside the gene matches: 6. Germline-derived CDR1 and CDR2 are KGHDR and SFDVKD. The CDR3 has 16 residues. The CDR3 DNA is TGTGCCACCAGTGACACCGGACAGGGGGGAACAGATACGCAGTATTTT. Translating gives CATSDTGQGGTDTQYF.

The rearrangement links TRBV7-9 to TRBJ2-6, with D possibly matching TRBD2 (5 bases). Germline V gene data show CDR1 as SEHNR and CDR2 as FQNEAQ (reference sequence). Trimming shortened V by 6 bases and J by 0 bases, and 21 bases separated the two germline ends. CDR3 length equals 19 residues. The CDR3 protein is CASRYSSRGTSSGANVLTF. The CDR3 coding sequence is TGTGCCAGCAGGTATAGCTCCCGGGGTACGAGCTCTGGGGCCAACGTCCTGACTTTC. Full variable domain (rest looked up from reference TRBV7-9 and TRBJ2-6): DTGVSQNPRHKITKRGQNVTFRCDPISEHNRLYWYRQTLGQGPEFLTYFQNEAQLEKSRLLSDRFSAERPKGSFSTLEIQRTEQGDSAMYLCASRYSSRGTSSGANVLTFGAGSRLTVL.

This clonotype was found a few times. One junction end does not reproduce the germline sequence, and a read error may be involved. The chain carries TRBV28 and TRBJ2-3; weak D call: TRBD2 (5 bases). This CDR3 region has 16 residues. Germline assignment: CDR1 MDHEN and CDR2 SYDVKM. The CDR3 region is CASSFLGETSTDTQYF. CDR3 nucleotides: TGCGCCAGCAGTTTCCTTGGGGAGACTAGCACAGATACGCAGTATTTT.

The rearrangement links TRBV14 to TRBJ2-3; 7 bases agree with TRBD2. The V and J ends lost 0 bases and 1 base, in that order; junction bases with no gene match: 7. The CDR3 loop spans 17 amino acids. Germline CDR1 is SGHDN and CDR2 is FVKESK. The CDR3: CASSQDPGLGGTDTQYF. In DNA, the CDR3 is TGTGCCAGCAGCCAAGACCCAGGACTAGGCGGCACAGATACGCAGTATTTT.

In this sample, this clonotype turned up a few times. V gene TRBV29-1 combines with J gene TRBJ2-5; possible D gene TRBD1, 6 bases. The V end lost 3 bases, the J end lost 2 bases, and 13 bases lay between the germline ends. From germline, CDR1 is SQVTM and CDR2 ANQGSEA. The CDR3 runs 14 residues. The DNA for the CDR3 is TGCAGCGTTGACCCCGGGCAGGGGCAAGAGACCCAGTACTTC. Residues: CSVDPGQGQETQYF.

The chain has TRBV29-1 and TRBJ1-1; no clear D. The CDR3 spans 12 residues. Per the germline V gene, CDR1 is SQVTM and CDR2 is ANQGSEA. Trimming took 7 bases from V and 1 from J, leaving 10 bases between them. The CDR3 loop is CSGSRTNTEAFF. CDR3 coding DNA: TGCAGCGGTAGCAGAACGAACACTGAAGCTTTCTTT.